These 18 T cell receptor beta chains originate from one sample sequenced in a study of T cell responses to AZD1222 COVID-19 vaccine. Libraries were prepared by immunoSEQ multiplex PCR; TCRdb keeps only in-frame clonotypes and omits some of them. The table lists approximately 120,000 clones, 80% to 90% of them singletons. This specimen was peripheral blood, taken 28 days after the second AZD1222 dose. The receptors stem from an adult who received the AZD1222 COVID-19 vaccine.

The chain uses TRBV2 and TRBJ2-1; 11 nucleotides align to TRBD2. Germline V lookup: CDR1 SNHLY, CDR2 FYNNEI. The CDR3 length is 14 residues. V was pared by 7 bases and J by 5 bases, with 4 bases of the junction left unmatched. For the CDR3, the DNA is TGTGCCAGCACTCTGGGACTAGCGGACAATGAGCAGTTCTTC. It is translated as CASTLGLADNEQFF.

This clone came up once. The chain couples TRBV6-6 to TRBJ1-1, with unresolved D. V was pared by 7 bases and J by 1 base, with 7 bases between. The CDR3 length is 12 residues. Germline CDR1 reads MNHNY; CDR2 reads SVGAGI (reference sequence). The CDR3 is CASNLGNTEAFF. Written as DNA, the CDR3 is TGTGCCAGCAACCTAGGGAACACTGAAGCTTTCTTT.

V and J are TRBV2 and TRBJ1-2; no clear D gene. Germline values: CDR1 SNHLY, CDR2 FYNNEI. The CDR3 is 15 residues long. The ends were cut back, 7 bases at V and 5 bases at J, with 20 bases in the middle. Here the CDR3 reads CASTPEQTGPYGYTF. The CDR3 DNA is TGTGCCAGCACCCCCGAACAGACTGGCCCATATGGCTACACCTTC.

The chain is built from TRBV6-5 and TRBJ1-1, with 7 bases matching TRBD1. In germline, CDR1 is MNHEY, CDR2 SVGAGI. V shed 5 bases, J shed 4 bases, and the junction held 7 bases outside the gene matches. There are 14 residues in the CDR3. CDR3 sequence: CASSSLGQSTEAFF. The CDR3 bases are TGTGCCAGCAGTAGCTTGGGACAGAGCACTGAAGCTTTCTTT.

The DNA of the CDR3 is TGTGCCAGTCGTCCACTAGCGGAGGGGGAGACCCAGTACTTC. Translated, it gives CASRPLAEGETQYF. The rearrangement links TRBV19 to TRBJ2-5; 8 bases agree with TRBD2. The CDR3 totals 14 residues. V gave up 8 bases and J gave up 5 bases; unmatched junction bases: 10. From germline, CDR1 is LNHDA and CDR2 SQIVND (reference sequence).

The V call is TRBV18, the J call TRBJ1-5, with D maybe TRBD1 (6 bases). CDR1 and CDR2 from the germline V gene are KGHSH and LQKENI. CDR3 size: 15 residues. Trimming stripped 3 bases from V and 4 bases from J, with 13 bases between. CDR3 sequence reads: CASSPAQGRNQPQHF. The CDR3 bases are TGTGCCAGCTCACCGGCACAGGGAAGAAATCAGCCCCAGCATTTT.

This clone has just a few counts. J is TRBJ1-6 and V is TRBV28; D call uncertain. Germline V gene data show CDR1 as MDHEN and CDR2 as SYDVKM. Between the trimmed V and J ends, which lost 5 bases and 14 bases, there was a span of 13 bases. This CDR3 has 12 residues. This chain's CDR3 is CASSKQPSALHF. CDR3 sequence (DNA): TGTGCCAGCAGTAAACAGCCGTCGGCCCTCCACTTT.

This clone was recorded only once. The CDR3 coding sequence is TGTGCCAGCAGTTTACAGGGAGGGACTGAAGCTTTCTTT. It encodes CASSLQGGTEAFF. This rearrangement joins TRBV12-3 or TRBV12-4 to TRBJ1-1; maybe TRBD1 (5 bases). The CDR3 length is 13 residues. Trimming removed 2 bases from V and 5 bases from J, with 9 bases in between.

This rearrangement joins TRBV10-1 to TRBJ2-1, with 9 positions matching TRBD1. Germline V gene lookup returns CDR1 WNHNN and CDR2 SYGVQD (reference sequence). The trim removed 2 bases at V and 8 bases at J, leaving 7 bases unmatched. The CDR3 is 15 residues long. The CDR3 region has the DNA TGCGCCAGCAGTGAGCCGGGACAGGGTCAGGATGAGCAGTTCTTC. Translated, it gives CASSEPGQGQDEQFF.

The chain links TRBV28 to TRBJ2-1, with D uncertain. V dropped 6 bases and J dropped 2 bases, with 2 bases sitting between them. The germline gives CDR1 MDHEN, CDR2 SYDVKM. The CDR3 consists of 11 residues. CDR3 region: CASSPYNEQFF. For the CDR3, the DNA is TGTGCCAGCAGCCCCTACAATGAGCAGTTCTTC. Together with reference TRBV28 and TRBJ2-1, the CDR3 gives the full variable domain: DVKVTQSSRYLVKRTGEKVFLECVQDMDHENMFWYRQDPGLGLRLIYFSYDVKMKEKGDIPEGYSVSREKKERFSLILESASTNQTSMYLCASSPYNEQFFGPGTRLTVL.

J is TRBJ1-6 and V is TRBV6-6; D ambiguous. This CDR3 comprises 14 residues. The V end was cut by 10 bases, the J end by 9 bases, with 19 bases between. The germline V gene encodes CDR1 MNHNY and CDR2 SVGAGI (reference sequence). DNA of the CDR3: TGTGCCACCGTAGTTTTGAATGCGGGTTCACCCCTCCACTTT. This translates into CATVVLNAGSPLHF.

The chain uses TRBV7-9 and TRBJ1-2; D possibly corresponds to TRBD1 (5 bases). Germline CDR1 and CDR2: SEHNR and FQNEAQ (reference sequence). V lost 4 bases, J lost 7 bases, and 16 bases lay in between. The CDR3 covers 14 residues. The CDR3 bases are TGTGCCAGCAGCTCCCCCAGGGACGTTGGTGGCTACACCTTC. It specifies CASSSPRDVGGYTF. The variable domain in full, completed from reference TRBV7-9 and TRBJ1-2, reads DTGVSQNPRHKITKRGQNVTFRCDPISEHNRLYWYRQTLGQGPEFLTYFQNEAQLEKSRLLSDRFSAERPKGSFSTLEIQRTEQGDSAMYLCASSSPRDVGGYTFGSGTRLTVV.

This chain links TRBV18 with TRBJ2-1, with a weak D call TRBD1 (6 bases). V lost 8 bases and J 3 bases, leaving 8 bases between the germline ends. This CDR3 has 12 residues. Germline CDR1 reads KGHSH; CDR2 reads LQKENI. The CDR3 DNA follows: TGTGCCAGCGCGGACAGCTACAATGAGCAGTTCTTC. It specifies CASADSYNEQFF.

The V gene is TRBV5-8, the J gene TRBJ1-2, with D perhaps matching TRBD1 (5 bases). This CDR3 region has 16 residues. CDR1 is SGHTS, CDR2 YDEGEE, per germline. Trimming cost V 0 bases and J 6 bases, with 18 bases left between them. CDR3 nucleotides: TGTGCCAGCAGCTTGGTCGCCGGGACCCGGCGGGATGGCTACACCTTC. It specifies CASSLVAGTRRDGYTF.

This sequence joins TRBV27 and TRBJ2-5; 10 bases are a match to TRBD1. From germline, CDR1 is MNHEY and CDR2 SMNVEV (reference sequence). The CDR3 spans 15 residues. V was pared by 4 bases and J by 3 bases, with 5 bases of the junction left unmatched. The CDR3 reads CASSSLGQGEETQYF. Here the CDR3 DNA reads TGTGCCAGCAGTTCCCTCGGACAGGGGGAAGAGACCCAGTACTTC.

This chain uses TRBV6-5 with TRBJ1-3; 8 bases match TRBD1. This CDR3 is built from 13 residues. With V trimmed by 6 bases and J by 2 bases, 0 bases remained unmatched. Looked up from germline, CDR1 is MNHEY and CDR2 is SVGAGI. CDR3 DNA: TGTGCCAGCAGGACAGGGGCTGGAAACACCATATATTTT. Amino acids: CASRTGAGNTIYF.

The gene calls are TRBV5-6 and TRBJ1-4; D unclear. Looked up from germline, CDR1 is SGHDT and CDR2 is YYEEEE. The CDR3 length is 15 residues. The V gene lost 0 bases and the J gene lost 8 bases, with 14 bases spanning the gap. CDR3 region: CASSLVSGRQEKLFF. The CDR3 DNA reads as TGTGCCAGCAGCTTGGTGTCTGGACGTCAGGAAAAACTGTTTTTT.

Here the CDR3 reads CASHQGARTEAFF. The CDR3 region has the DNA TGTGCCAGCCACCAAGGGGCTCGGACTGAAGCTTTCTTT. V is TRBV10-3 and J is TRBJ1-1, with a possible D match to TRBD1 (5 bases). This CDR3 spans 13 amino acids. Germline CDR1 ENHRY, CDR2 SYGVKD. V was clipped by 10 bases and J by 5 bases, with 17 bases between them.